The present entry profiles one T cell receptor beta chain with its context. The CDR3 is 15 amino acids. The junction had 1 base not matched to a gene; V was cut back by 1 base and J by 3 bases. Germline V gives CDR1 MGHRA, CDR2 YSYEKL. Per the authors' pipeline: The assay estimated nucleated cells by amplifying reference gene primers. The data were produced by immunoSEQ multiplex PCR, yet TCRdb's version contains in-frame clones alone and is incomplete. The V and J calls and clone size were taken over from that table, and D and trimming were inferred from the DNA. The table lists some 250,000 clones, 65% to 85% of them singletons, with about 8% in the top ten. The data are from a study of blood T cell repertoires in COVID-19. Study at large: The samples span acute and convalescent COVID-19 from the United States, Italy and Spain. Sample material is recorded as cDNA or gDNA derived from T cells, B-cell-depleted T cells, or PBMCs.

This clonotype was sampled from a woman older than 75 with acute or convalescent COVID-19. The sample was peripheral blood. V and J are TRBV4-1 and TRBJ1-4, with 8 bases lining up with TRBD1. The DNA for the CDR3 is TGCGCCAGCAGCCAAGGGGGACAGGCTAATGAAAAACTGTTTTTT. It is translated as CASSQGGQANEKLFF.